This is a list of T cell receptor beta chains from one sample in a study of T cells in localized non-small cell lung cancer. Sequencing used immunoSEQ multiplex PCR; TCRdb keeps in-frame clones, though not all of them. The top ten clones hold roughly a quarter of a sample with around 1,700 clones, 20% to 25% of them seen once. The sequenced sample was normal lung tissue next to the tumor, obtained before any cancer treatment. These receptors all stem from a man aged 35 to 70 with stage III lung adenocarcinoma. Each CDR3 is given with its conserved first and last residue. The D gene is left open where the match is weak. Clone sizes are given selectively: once, few, many, or a class where the clone is expanded.

.	TRBV18	TRBJ2-4	.	CASSPHPERNIQYF	TGTGCCAGCTCCCCCCACCCCGAGAGAAACATTCAGTACTTC
TRBD1	TRBV18	TRBJ1-3	.	CASSPPWGQLSGNTIYF	TGTGCCAGCTCACCACCTTGGGGACAGCTCTCTGGAAACACCATATATTTT
.	TRBV6-8	TRBJ2-7	few	CATQGRTYEQYF	TGTGCCACACAGGGTCGTACCTACGAGCAGTACTTC
.	TRBV15	TRBJ2-7	few	CATSRDVRAYEQYF	TGTGCCACCAGCAGAGATGTACGGGCCTACGAGCAGTACTTC
TRBD1	TRBV4-1	TRBJ2-2	.	CASSQADRVGGELFF	TGCGCCAGCAGCCAAGCGGACAGGGTCGGCGGGGAGCTGTTTTTT
TRBD2	TRBV11-3	TRBJ2-7	.	CASSQGPAGAGGHEQYF	TGTGCCAGCAGCCAAGGCCCCGCCGGAGCGGGGGGTCACGAGCAGTACTTC
.	TRBV11-3	TRBJ2-5	medium-sized	CASSLGTGYWETQYF	TGTGCCAGCAGCTTAGGTACAGGGTATTGGGAGACCCAGTACTTC
TRBD1	TRBV11-3	TRBJ1-1	medium-sized	CASSDWDRGMNTEAFF	TGTGCCAGCAGCGACTGGGACAGAGGCATGAACACTGAAGCTTTCTTT
.	TRBV6-8	TRBJ2-7	few	CASSYSYDGKGLEQYF	TGTGCCAGCAGTTACTCGTACGATGGTAAGGGACTCGAGCAGTACTTC
.	TRBV15	TRBJ1-1	few	CATSRDTIGERAFF	TGTGCCACCAGCAGAGACACAATTGGGGAGCGGGCTTTCTTT
.	TRBV6-8	TRBJ1-5	few	CAISEGLSQPQHF	TGTGCCATCAGCGAGGGATTGAGTCAGCCCCAGCATTTT
.	TRBV6-8	TRBJ2-2	.	CAISISGANTGELFF	TGTGCCATCAGCATCAGTGGCGCGAACACCGGGGAGCTGTTTTTT
.	TRBV5-1	TRBJ1-4	.	CASSLEPSNEKLFF	TGCGCCAGCAGCTTGGAGCCCTCTAATGAAAAACTGTTTTTT
TRBD2	TRBV19	TRBJ2-3	.	CASTTGLAGEKKYF	TGTGCCAGTACCACTGGACTAGCGGGGGAGAAAAAGTATTTT
TRBD2	TRBV11-3	TRBJ2-1	.	CASSLGSSGGARYEQFF	TGTGCCAGCAGCTTAGGCTCTAGCGGGGGGGCCAGGTATGAGCAGTTCTTC
.	TRBV18	TRBJ2-7	few	CASSPMAIEQYF	TGTGCCAGCTCACCAATGGCCATCGAGCAGTACTTC
TRBD1	TRBV29-1	TRBJ2-3	.	CSADRATTDTQYF	TGCAGCGCGGACAGGGCTACCACAGATACGCAGTATTTT
TRBD2	TRBV6-8	TRBJ2-1	few	CAISTSGGHGGEQFF	TGTGCCATCAGCACTAGCGGGGGCCACGGGGGTGAGCAGTTCTTC
.	TRBV6-8	TRBJ2-2	.	CASSYLPQGGTGELFF	TGTGCCAGCAGTTATCTCCCCCAGGGGGGCACCGGGGAGCTGTTTTTT
TRBD1	TRBV19	TRBJ2-7	.	CASNNRGTSYEQYF	TGTGCCAGTAACAACAGGGGAACGTCCTACGAGCAGTACTTC
.	TRBV11-3	TRBJ1-1	medium-sized	CASSLVSGWMNTEAFF	TGTGCCAGCAGCTTAGTATCAGGGTGGATGAACACTGAAGCTTTCTTT
TRBD1	TRBV6-8	TRBJ2-7	few	CASSPKRTGGYEQYF	TGTGCCAGCAGTCCCAAACGGACAGGGGGCTACGAGCAGTACTTC
.	TRBV19	TRBJ1-2	.	CASSKAGGVNYGYTF	TGTGCCAGTAGTAAGGCTGGGGGCGTGAACTATGGCTACACCTTC
.	TRBV6-8	TRBJ1-1	large	CASPGRNTEAFF	TGTGCCAGCCCCGGGAGGAACACTGAAGCTTTCTTT
.	TRBV19	TRBJ1-2	.	CASSIGDGYGYTF	TGTGCCAGTAGTATCGGGGACGGCTATGGCTACACCTTC
TRBD2	TRBV6-8	TRBJ2-1	few	CASSYGGRGGYNEQFF	TGTGCCAGCAGTTACGGCGGGAGGGGAGGATACAATGAGCAGTTCTTC
.	TRBV11-3	TRBJ2-1	.	CASSLGARGSLNEQFF	TGTGCCAGCAGCTTAGGGGCGCGGGGAAGCCTCAATGAGCAGTTCTTC
.	TRBV11-3	TRBJ1-6	.	CASSLRWEGGGAYNSPLHF	TGTGCCAGCAGCTTGCGATGGGAAGGAGGGGGGGCATATAATTCACCCCTCCACTTT
TRBD1	TRBV6-8	TRBJ2-1	.	CASSRQGKGEQFF	TGTGCCAGCAGTCGACAGGGCAAGGGTGAGCAGTTCTTC
.	TRBV19	TRBJ2-7	.	CASSTGGPMPHEQYF	TGTGCCAGTAGTACCGGGGGCCCCATGCCCCACGAGCAGTACTTC
.	TRBV28	TRBJ2-7	.	CASSLDRTSYEQYF	TGTGCCAGCAGTTTAGACAGGACCTCCTACGAGCAGTACTTC
TRBD1	TRBV6-8	TRBJ1-2	medium-sized	CAIGAGQGAQNYGYTF	TGTGCCATCGGGGCGGGACAGGGCGCCCAAAACTATGGCTACACCTTC
.	TRBV5-1	TRBJ1-1	.	CASSSLTEETEAFF	TGCGCCAGCAGCTCACTAACGGAGGAGACTGAAGCTTTCTTT
TRBD1	TRBV5-1	TRBJ1-6	.	CASSLEGQVTSGYNSPLHF	TGCGCCAGCAGCTTGGAGGGACAGGTCACCTCGGGTTATAATTCACCCCTCCACTTT
.	TRBV18	TRBJ1-1	.	CASSPTTDEAFF	TGTGCCAGCTCACCAACAACGGATGAAGCTTTCTTT
TRBD1	TRBV9	TRBJ2-6	.	CASSVVRTGQFSGANVLTF	TGTGCCAGCAGTGTAGTTCGGACGGGACAGTTCTCTGGGGCCAACGTCCTGACTTTC
.	TRBV29-1	TRBJ2-2	few	CSVEWAGSNTGELFF	TGCAGCGTTGAATGGGCAGGGTCGAACACCGGGGAGCTGTTTTTT
TRBD1	TRBV6-8	TRBJ2-1	few	CASRLTGNAANEQFF	TGTGCCAGCCGGCTGACAGGGAACGCGGCCAATGAGCAGTTCTTC
TRBD2	TRBV4-1	TRBJ2-1	few	CASSQDLSGVSYGGYNEQFF	TGCGCCAGCAGCCAAGATCTTAGCGGGGTGTCATACGGGGGGTACAATGAGCAGTTCTTC
TRBD2	TRBV15	TRBJ2-3	.	CATSRSSGGVGDTQYF	TGTGCCACCAGCAGATCAAGCGGGGGAGTTGGTGATACGCAGTATTTT
.	TRBV11-3	TRBJ1-1	medium-sized	CASRPTQGPTEAFF	TGTGCCAGCAGACCAACCCAGGGTCCCACTGAAGCTTTCTTT
TRBD1	TRBV6-8	TRBJ1-6	.	CASSDVGQGNSPLHF	TGTGCCAGCAGTGACGTGGGACAGGGAAATTCACCCCTCCACTTT
.	TRBV4-1	TRBJ1-2	medium-sized	CASSQVARDYGYTF	TGCGCCAGCAGCCAAGTGGCCAGAGACTATGGCTACACCTTC
.	TRBV6-8	TRBJ2-7	.	CASSYGNSYEQYF	TGTGCCAGCTCGTACGGCAACTCCTACGAGCAGTACTTC
TRBD2	TRBV7-7	TRBJ2-7	few	CASSPLFSGGQFSYEQYF	TGTGCCAGCAGCCCCCTCTTTAGCGGGGGACAGTTCTCCTACGAGCAGTACTTC
.	TRBV30	TRBJ1-2	.	CAWSVRQTYGYTF	TGTGCCTGGAGTGTAAGGCAGACCTATGGCTACACCTTC
.	TRBV28	TRBJ2-3	few	CASSLGLVRTDTQYF	TGTGCCAGCAGTTTAGGGCTGGTGCGCACAGATACGCAGTATTTT
.	TRBV11-3	TRBJ1-2	medium-sized	CASRWRGDYNYGYTF	TGTGCCAGCAGATGGAGGGGGGACTATAACTATGGCTACACCTTC
.	TRBV6-8	TRBJ1-3	.	CASRGLSQGSSGNTIYF	TGTGCCAGCAGGGGACTTTCACAGGGTAGTTCTGGAAACACCATATATTTT
.	TRBV23-1	TRBJ2-3	few	CASSLGNTDTQYF	TGCGCCAGCAGCTTGGGGAACACAGATACGCAGTATTTT
TRBD2	TRBV6-8	TRBJ2-1	.	CASTSLAGGNNEQFF	TGTGCCAGCACCTCACTAGCGGGGGGTAACAATGAGCAGTTCTTC